The entry below describes one T cell receptor (beta chain). Its specificity is unknown. These data belong to a study of PD-1 blockade in classical Hodgkin lymphoma. Study-wide findings and caveats: Newly diagnosed patients were reported to exhibit reduced baseline TCR diversity relative to healthy donors. Diversity in CD4+ TCRs, unlike that measured in CD8+ TCRs, had risen significantly by C4D1. Prior to therapy, complete responders displayed diversity much like that of newly diagnosed patients.

Germline V lookup: CDR1 SGHKS, CDR2 YYEKEE (reference sequence). Trimming took 4 bases from V and 0 from J, leaving 10 bases between them. This CDR3 comprises 14 residues. Regarding time point: cycle 4 day 1 (C4D1), after more than five weeks of nivolumab. All patients experienced relapse after autologous stem cell transplantation, and brentuximab vedotin exposure was variable. Out of thawed PBMCs, magnetic negative selection purified CD4+ T cells. Assay: immunoSEQ multiplex PCR; the TCRdb copy retains only in-frame clones and omits some. The sample carries about 30,000 clones, around 86% recorded once.

The sequence was obtained from a human donor with classical Hodgkin lymphoma. The J gene is TRBJ1-1, the V gene TRBV5-5, with TRBD1 as a possible D gene (6 bases). Here the sequenced sample was CD4+ T cells from blood, taken before the fourth cycle of nivolumab. The CDR3 coding sequence is TGTGCCAGCAGCGGACAGACCATGAACACTGAAGCTTTCTTT. It translates to CASSGQTMNTEAFF.